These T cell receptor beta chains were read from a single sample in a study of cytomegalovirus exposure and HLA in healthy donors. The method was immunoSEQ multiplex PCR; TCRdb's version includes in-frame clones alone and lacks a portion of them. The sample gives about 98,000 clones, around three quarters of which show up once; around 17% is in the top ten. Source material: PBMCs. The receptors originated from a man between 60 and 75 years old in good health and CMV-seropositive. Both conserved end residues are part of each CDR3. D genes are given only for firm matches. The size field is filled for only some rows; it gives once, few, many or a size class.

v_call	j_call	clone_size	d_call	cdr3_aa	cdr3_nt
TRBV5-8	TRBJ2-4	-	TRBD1	CASSFGTGPKNIQYF	TGTGCCAGCAGTTTTGGGACAGGGCCCAAAAACATTCAGTACTTC
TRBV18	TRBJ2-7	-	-	CASSPSRGSYEQYF	TGTGCCAGCTCACCCTCGAGGGGGTCCTACGAGCAGTACTTC
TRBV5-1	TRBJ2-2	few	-	CASRYTGELFF	TGCGCCAGCAGATATACCGGGGAGCTGTTTTTT
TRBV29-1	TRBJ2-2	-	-	CSVVERGSLVPGELFF	TGCAGCGTTGTGGAAAGGGGGTCTCTAGTTCCCGGGGAGCTGTTTTTT
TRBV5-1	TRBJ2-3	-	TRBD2	CASATSGGLDTQYF	TGCGCCTCGGCCACTAGCGGGGGCCTAGATACGCAGTATTTT
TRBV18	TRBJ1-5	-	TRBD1	CASSPPGTGPGKPQHF	TGTGCCAGCTCCCCGCCGGGGACAGGACCAGGAAAGCCCCAGCATTTT
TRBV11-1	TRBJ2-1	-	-	CASSFPLDWSGQFF	TGTGCCAGCAGCTTTCCCCTAGATTGGTCGGGGCAGTTCTTC
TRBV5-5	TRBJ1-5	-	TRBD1	CASSLDGTGDSNQPQHF	TGTGCCAGCAGCTTGGATGGGACAGGGGATAGCAATCAGCCCCAGCATTTT
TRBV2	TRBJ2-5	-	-	CASSEGLVKGETQYF	TGTGCCAGCAGCGAGGGACTTGTAAAAGGAGAGACCCAGTACTTC
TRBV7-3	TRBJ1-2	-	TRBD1	CEGQGSLGYGYTF	TGTGAGGGACAGGGTTCCCTAGGCTATGGCTACACCTTC
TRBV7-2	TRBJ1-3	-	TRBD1	CASSLDRWGDTIYF	TGTGCCAGCAGCTTGGACAGGTGGGGGGACACCATATATTTT
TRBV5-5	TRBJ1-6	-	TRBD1	CASSLGTGDNSPLHF	TGTGCCAGCAGCTTGGGGACAGGGGATAATTCACCCCTCCACTTT
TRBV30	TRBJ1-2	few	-	CAWSVGGARNYGYTF	TGTGCCTGGAGTGTTGGAGGGGCGCGTAACTATGGCTACACCTTC
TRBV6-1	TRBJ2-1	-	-	CASSLGGDEQFF	TGTGCCAGCAGTCTCGGGGGAGATGAGCAGTTCTTC